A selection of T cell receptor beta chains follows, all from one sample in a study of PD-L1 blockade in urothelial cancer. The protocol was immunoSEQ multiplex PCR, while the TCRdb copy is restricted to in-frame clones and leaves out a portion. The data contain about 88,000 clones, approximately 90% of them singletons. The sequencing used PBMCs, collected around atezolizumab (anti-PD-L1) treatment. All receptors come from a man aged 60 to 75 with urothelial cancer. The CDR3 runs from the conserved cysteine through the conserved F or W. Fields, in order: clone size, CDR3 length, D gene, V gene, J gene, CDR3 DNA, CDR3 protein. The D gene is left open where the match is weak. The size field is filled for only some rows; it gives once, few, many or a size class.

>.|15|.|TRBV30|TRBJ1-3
TGTGCCTGGATTTTGGCGGGACGAGGGAGAAACACCATATATTTT
CAWILAGRGRNTIYF
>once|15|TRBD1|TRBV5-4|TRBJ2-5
TGTGCCAGCAGCTCGATGGGACAGGGGGAAGAGACCCAGTACTTC
CASSSMGQGEETQYF
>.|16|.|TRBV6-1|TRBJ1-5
TGTGCCAGCAGTGAAGCGACAGCAACTAGCAATCAGCCCCAGCATTTT
CASSEATATSNQPQHF
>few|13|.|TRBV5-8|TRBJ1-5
TGTGCCAGCAGCTTGCAGGTCGGTCAGCCCCAGCATTTT
CASSLQVGQPQHF
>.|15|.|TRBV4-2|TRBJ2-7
TGTGCCAGCAGCCAAGGGGGGCCAACCGCCTACGAGCAGTACTTC
CASSQGGPTAYEQYF
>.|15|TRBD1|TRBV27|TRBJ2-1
TGTGCCAGCAGTGTGGGACAGGGATATTACAATGAGCAGTTCTTC
CASSVGQGYYNEQFF
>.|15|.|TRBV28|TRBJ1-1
TGTGCCAGCATAACAGGGAGTCCCATAACAACTGAAGCTTTCTTT
CASITGSPITTEAFF
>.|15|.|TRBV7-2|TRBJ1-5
TGTGCCAGCAGCTTATTAGGTATTAGCGACCAGCCCCAGCATTTT
CASSLLGISDQPQHF
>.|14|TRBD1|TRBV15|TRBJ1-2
TGTGCCACCAGCAAAGACAGGGGAGCCTCTGGCTACACCTTC
CATSKDRGASGYTF
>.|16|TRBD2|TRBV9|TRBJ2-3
TGTGCCAGCAGCGTAGACCCGGGGGGGGGCACAGATACGCAGTATTTT
CASSVDPGGGTDTQYF
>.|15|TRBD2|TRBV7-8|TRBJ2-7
TGTGCCAGCAGATCCAACTGGGGGGGGGCCTACGAGCAGTACTTC
CASRSNWGGAYEQYF
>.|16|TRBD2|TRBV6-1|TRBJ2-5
TGTGCCAGCAGTGAACAGGGCGGGGGGCTCCGGGAGACCCAGTACTTC
CASSEQGGGLRETQYF
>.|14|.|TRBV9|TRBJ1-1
TGTGCCAGCAGCGTGGGTGGGCACAACACTGAAGCTTTCTTT
CASSVGGHNTEAFF
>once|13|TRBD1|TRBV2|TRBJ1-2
TGTGCCAGCAGTGTTGGACAGGGTGGTGGCTACACCTTC
CASSVGQGGGYTF
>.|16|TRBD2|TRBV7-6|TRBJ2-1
TGTGCCAGCAGCTTATTACTAGCGGTCGGGATCAATGAGCAGTTCTTC
CASSLLLAVGINEQFF
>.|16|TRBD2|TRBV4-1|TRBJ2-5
TGCGCCAGCAGCCAACACCCGACTAGCAGTCAAGAGACCCAGTACTTC
CASSQHPTSSQETQYF
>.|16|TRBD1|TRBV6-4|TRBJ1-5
TGTGCCAGCAGCACAATAGGAGACAGGGCGGGTCAGCCCCAGCATTTT
CASSTIGDRAGQPQHF
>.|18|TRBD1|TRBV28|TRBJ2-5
TGTGCCAGCACTTCCCGACGCCCGGGACAGGGGGTTATGGAGACCCAGTACTTC
CASTSRRPGQGVMETQYF
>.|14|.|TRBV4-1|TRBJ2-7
TGCGCCAGCAGCCAAGAAAACAGCCCCTACGAGCAGTACTTC
CASSQENSPYEQYF
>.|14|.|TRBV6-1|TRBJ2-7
TGTGCCAGCAGTGTCCAGGGGGGCTCGTACGAGCAGTACTTC
CASSVQGGSYEQYF
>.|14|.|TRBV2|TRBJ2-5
TGTGCCAGCAGTCCCTTGACAGGTGAAGAGACCCAGTACTTC
CASSPLTGEETQYF
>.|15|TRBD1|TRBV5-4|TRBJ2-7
TGTGCCAGCAGCGTGGGACAGGGGGCCTCCTACGAGCAGTACTTC
CASSVGQGASYEQYF
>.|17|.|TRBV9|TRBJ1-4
TGTGCCAGCAGCGTAGAGGCCGGGGACAAGTTCGATGAAAAACTGTTTTTT
CASSVEAGDKFDEKLFF
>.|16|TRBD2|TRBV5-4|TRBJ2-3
TGTGCCAGCAGCTCCCCGGGGGGGTTGGACACAGATACGCAGTATTTT
CASSSPGGLDTDTQYF
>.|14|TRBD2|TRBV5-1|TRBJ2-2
TGCGCCAGCAAACTAGCGGGGTACACCGGGGAGCTGTTTTTT
CASKLAGYTGELFF
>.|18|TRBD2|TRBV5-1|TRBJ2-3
TGCGCCAGCTCTCGGTTGGGTAGCGGGAGTGGGGCCACAGATACGCAGTATTTT
CASSRLGSGSGATDTQYF
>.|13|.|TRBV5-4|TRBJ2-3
TGTGCCAGCAGCATAGTGGTCGCGGATACGCAGTATTTT
CASSIVVADTQYF
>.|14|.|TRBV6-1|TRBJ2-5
TGTGCCAGCAGTGAATTCGGCGGATTGGAGACCCAGTACTTC
CASSEFGGLETQYF
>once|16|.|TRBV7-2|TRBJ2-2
TGTGCCAGCAGCTTAGCGGGGGGGCCAAACACCGGGGAGCTGTTTTTT
CASSLAGGPNTGELFF
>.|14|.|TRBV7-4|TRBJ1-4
TGTGCCAGCAGCTTAGAGGGGAATGTGGAAAAACTGTTTTTT
CASSLEGNVEKLFF
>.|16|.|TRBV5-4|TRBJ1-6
TGTGCCAGCAGCCAAGGGGGAAACTCCTATAATTCACCCCTCCACTTT
CASSQGGNSYNSPLHF
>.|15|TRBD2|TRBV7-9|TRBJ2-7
TGTGCCAGCAGTCAAGGGACTAGCGGAACCTACGAGCAGTACTTC
CASSQGTSGTYEQYF
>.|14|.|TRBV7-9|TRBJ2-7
TGTGCCAGCAGCTTAGGGGGACCCAGGGGCGAGCAGTACTTC
CASSLGGPRGEQYF
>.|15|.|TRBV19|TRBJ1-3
TGTGCCAGTACGGCCTTACAGGACTCTGGAAACACCATATATTTT
CASTALQDSGNTIYF
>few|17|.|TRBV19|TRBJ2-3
TGTGCCAGTAGTATAGGGGCCCCTGCTCCTGGCACAGATACGCAGTATTTT
CASSIGAPAPGTDTQYF
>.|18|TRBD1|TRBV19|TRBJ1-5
TGTGCCAGTAGTATAGAGGGACAGGGGGCGCATAGCAATCAGCCCCAGCATTTT
CASSIEGQGAHSNQPQHF
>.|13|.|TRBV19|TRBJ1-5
TGTGCCAGTAGTTGGGAGGGGCATCAGCCCCAGCATTTT
CASSWEGHQPQHF
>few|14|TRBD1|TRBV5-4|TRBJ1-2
TGTGCCAGCAGCCCCGGACAGGAGAACTATGGCTACACCTTC
CASSPGQENYGYTF
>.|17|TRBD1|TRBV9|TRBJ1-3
TGTGCCAGCAGCCCGCGAAGACAGGGGCCTCTGTTTGACACCATATATTTT
CASSPRRQGPLFDTIYF
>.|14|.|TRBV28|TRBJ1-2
TGTGCCAGCAGTTTATCCGGGACACGGTATGGCTACACCTTC
CASSLSGTRYGYTF
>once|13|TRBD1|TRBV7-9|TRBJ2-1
TGTGCCAGCCAGACAGGGGGGCGCAATGAGCAGTTCTTC
CASQTGGRNEQFF
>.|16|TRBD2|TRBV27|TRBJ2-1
TGTGCCAGCAGTTTATCGGGACTAGCGAGTCCCAATGAGCAGTTCTTC
CASSLSGLASPNEQFF